This record covers a single T cell receptor (beta chain). What it recognizes is unknown. Per the germline V gene, CDR1 is SGHTA and CDR2 is FQGNSA. The CDR3 length is 14 residues. V was shortened by 3 bases and J by 10 bases, with 17 bases between the two germline ends. The record originates from a study of T cell repertoires in cytomegalovirus infection. Study background: Both CMV infection and a matching HLA type were indicated by public TCR beta signatures. Broader study findings: Of the TCR beta families, the public ones yielded a cumulative frequency that identified carriers of CMV plus the relevant HLA. Clonotype analysis showed dominance of the ex vivo response by HLA-C-restricted CMV-specific TCR beta clonotypes.

From the reads, TCRdb called clonotypes with MiXCR, one entry per CDR3 protein. The table lists hundreds of thousands of distinct CDR3 sequences, around 35% of them singletons. The TCR sequence derives from a human donor in good health (CMV status not recorded). Some clones in this sample may be carry-over from other donors' samples. Material: cultured PBMCs, obtained from culture after CMV antigen stimulation. The V and J genes are TRBV7-2 and TRBJ2-3, with D tentatively TRBD1 (6 bases). In DNA, the CDR3 is TGTGCCAGCAGCTTCGACCGGGACAACAGGGCGCAGTATTTT. Its translation: CASSFDRDNRAQYF.